Following are 13 T cell receptor beta chains from one sample sequenced in a study of OX40 agonist ivuxolimab in advanced cancers. Assay used: immunoSEQ multiplex PCR; TCRdb lists only in-frame clones, some missing. The sample has around 50,000 clones, roughly nine tenths seen once. The material was CD4+ or CD8+ T cells sorted from blood, obtained in a trial of the OX40 agonist ivuxolimab. These TCRs come from an adult with an advanced solid tumor such as melanoma, head and neck, liver or kidney cancer.

The gene calls are TRBV28 and TRBJ2-7; TRBD1 is a possible D gene (6 bases). V lost 5 bases to trimming and J lost 4 bases, with 21 bases between them. The length of the CDR3 is 16 residues. Germline CDR1 reads MDHEN; CDR2 reads SYDVKM. This CDR3 is CASSPVGQKRLYEQYF. In nucleotides, the CDR3 is TGTGCCAGCAGTCCTGTCGGACAGAAGAGACTTTACGAGCAGTACTTC.

The chain links TRBV6-5 to TRBJ1-2; D remains unclear. Trimming pared 4 bases from V and 2 bases from J, leaving 11 bases between. Germline V gene data show CDR1 as MNHEY and CDR2 as SVGAGI. The CDR3 has 14 amino acids. CDR3 region: CASSSTGRNYGYTF. CDR3 coding DNA: TGTGCCAGCAGTTCCACCGGACGGAACTATGGCTACACCTTC.

The J gene is TRBJ2-7, the V gene TRBV27; 9 nucleotides agree with TRBD2. J lost 6 bases, V lost 5 bases, and 8 bases had no gene match. The V gene's germline CDR1 is MNHEY and CDR2 SMNVEV (reference sequence). This CDR3 has 14 residues. The CDR3 reads CASSIIAGAGEQYV. The CDR3 DNA reads as TGTGCCAGCAGTATCATAGCGGGAGCGGGCGAGCAGTACGTC.

The gene calls are TRBV28 and TRBJ1-6, with D unclear. Trimming pared 4 bases from V and 5 bases from J, leaving 6 bases between. The germline CDR1 and CDR2 sequences are MDHEN and SYDVKM. This CDR3 comprises 13 residues. The CDR3 spells CASSSRHNSPLHF. In nucleotides, the CDR3 is TGTGCCAGCAGTTCCCGACATAATTCACCCCTCCACTTT.

This chain uses TRBV5-5 with TRBJ1-1; D call uncertain. V lost 7 bases, J lost 1 base, and 8 bases lay in between. In germline, CDR1 is SGHKS, CDR2 YYEKEE (reference sequence). The CDR3 is 12 amino acids. This chain's CDR3 is CASGSWNTEAFF. CDR3 DNA: TGTGCCAGCGGTTCCTGGAACACTGAAGCTTTCTTT.

The chain has TRBV28 and TRBJ2-6, with D hard to call. Looked up from germline, CDR1 is MDHEN and CDR2 is SYDVKM. CDR3 length equals 16 residues. Trimming removed 6 bases from V and 0 bases from J, with 12 bases in between. In DNA, the CDR3 is TGTGCCAGCAGCCTTTCCATCTACTCTGGGGCCAACGTCCTGACTTTC. It codes for CASSLSIYSGANVLTF.

This chain connects TRBV6-6 to TRBJ1-5, with TRBD1 as a possible D gene (5 bases). Deletions cut 6 bases from V and 4 bases from J, with 13 bases between. CDR1 is MNHNY, CDR2 SVGAGI, per germline (reference sequence). The length of the CDR3 is 14 residues. Here the CDR3 DNA reads TGTGCCAGCAGCCTCTCGGGGCCAAATCAGCCCCAGCATTTT. This encodes CASSLSGPNQPQHF.

The J gene is TRBJ2-3, the V gene TRBV5-6; TRBD2 might be the D (6 bases). V was cut by 4 bases and J by 0 bases, with 21 bases left in between. Looked up from germline, CDR1 is SGHDT and CDR2 is YYEEEE. The CDR3 runs to 18 residues. The CDR3 region is CASSPGRVGRESTDTQYF. The DNA for the CDR3 is TGTGCCAGCAGCCCCGGTCGGGTAGGGCGGGAAAGCACAGATACGCAGTATTTT.

This clone was found once. The genes are TRBV7-8 and TRBJ2-3; 8 bases match TRBD2. The CDR3 extends over 16 amino acids. The junction had 10 bases not matched to a gene; V was cut back by 4 bases and J by 4 bases. Germline loops: CDR1 SGHVS, CDR2 FQNEAQ. The CDR3 coding sequence is TGTGCCAGCAGCTACCCAGGGTCGGGAGGGGCAGATACGCAGTATTTT. This encodes CASSYPGSGGADTQYF.

This sequence joins TRBV6-5 and TRBJ2-7, with D perhaps matching TRBD2 (6 bases). Germline values: CDR1 MNHEY, CDR2 SVGAGI. The CDR3 has 13 residues. V lost 5 bases and J lost 0, with 8 bases in between. In DNA form, the CDR3 reads TGTGCCAGCAGTCACGGGAGCTCCTACGAGCAGTACTTC. Amino acid sequence: CASSHGSSYEQYF.

The chain links TRBV30 to TRBJ2-5; D is possibly TRBD1 (5 bases). Germline V CDR1 and CDR2: GTSNPN, SVGIG (reference sequence). The V and J ends lost 5 bases and 6 bases respectively, with 13 bases between them. The CDR3 spans 12 residues. The CDR3 region is CAWDSEIKTQYF. For the CDR3, the DNA is TGTGCCTGGGACAGCGAAATAAAGACCCAGTACTTC. The full variable domain, rest sourced from reference TRBV30 and TRBJ2-5, is SQTIHQWPATLVQPVGSPLSLECTVEGTSNPNLYWYRQAAGRGLQLLFYSVGIGQISSEVPQNLSASRPQDRQFILSSKKLLLSDSGFYLCAWDSEIKTQYFGPGTRLLVL.

CDR3 DNA: TGTGCCAGCAGCCCCGTCCAGGTAGCTTTCTTT. Protein: CASSPVQVAFF. The V gene is TRBV7-8, the J gene TRBJ1-1; no reliable D call. The CDR3 sequence is 11 residues long. CDR1 is SGHVS and CDR2 is FQNEAQ in the germline V gene. Trimming cost V 5 bases and J 10 bases, with 11 bases left between them.

The chain couples TRBV27 to TRBJ1-1; TRBD1 matches 9 bases. CDR3 size: 14 residues. V trimming: 3 bases; J trimming: 3 bases; junction bases outside the gene matches: 2. Germline values: CDR1 MNHEY, CDR2 SMNVEV (reference sequence). DNA of the CDR3: TGTGCCAGCAGTTTTAGGACAGGGGACACTGAAGCTTTCTTT. Its translation is CASSFRTGDTEAFF.